Listed below are T cell receptor beta chains from one sample, sequenced in a study of blood T cell repertoires in COVID-19. TCRdb's table, derived via immunoSEQ multiplex PCR, lists solely in-frame clones and lacks some. The data hold 250,000 or so clones, with 70% to 90% observed a single time. The sequenced material came from PBMCs or T cells enriched from blood (not recorded which). These receptors all come from a woman aged 45-59 years who had recovered from COVID-19. Both conserved end residues are part of each CDR3.

j_call	v_call	cdr3_aa
TRBJ2-2	TRBV7-2	CASMSGLATGELFF
TRBJ1-1	TRBV5-1	CASSPGWAEAFF
TRBJ1-2	TRBV27	CASSPPGGGYTF
TRBJ2-2	TRBV6-5	CASSYLRGWRAGELFF
TRBJ1-2	TRBV29-1	CSVEISTGFSGYTF
TRBJ1-3	TRBV6-5	CASSKTGDSGNTIYF
TRBJ1-1	TRBV27	CASRRGGVETEAFF
TRBJ1-3	TRBV11-2	CASSLEQEERSGNTIYF
TRBJ1-1	TRBV28	CASSSRTGEAFF
TRBJ1-3	TRBV7-6	CASSPKEGTIYF
TRBJ1-4	TRBV6-6	CASSRLGGTDEKLFF
TRBJ1-1	TRBV28	CASSPGGKGRFTEAFF
TRBJ2-4	TRBV11-2	CASSSGGLAKNIQYF